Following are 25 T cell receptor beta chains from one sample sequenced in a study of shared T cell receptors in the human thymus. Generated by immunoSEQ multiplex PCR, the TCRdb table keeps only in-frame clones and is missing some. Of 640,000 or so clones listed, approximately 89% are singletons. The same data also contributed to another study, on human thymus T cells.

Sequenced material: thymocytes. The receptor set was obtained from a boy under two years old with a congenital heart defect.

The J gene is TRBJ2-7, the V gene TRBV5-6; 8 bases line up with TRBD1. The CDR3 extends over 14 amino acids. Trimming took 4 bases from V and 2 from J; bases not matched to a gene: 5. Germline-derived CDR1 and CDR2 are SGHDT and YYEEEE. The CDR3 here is CASSPRGRAYEQYF. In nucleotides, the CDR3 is TGTGCCAGCAGCCCCAGGGGGCGAGCCTACGAGCAGTACTTC.

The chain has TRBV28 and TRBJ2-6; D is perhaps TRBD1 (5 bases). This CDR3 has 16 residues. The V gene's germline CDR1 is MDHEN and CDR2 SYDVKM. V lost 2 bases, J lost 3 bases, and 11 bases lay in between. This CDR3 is CASSLRSRVGANVLTF. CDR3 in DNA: TGTGCCAGCAGTTTACGCTCCAGGGTTGGGGCCAACGTCCTGACTTTC.

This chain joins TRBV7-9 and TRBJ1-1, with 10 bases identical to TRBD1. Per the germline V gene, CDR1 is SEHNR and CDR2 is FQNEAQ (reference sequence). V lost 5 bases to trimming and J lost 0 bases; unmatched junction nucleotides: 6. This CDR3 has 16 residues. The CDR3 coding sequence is TGTGCCAGCAGCATCCGGGACAGGGGCATGAACACTGAAGCTTTCTTT. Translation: CASSIRDRGMNTEAFF.

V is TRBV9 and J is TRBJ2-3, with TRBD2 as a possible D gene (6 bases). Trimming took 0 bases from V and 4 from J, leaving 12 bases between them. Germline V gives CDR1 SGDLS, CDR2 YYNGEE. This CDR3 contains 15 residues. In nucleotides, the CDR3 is TGTGCCAGCAGCGTAGGGGAGGCCGCCCCAGATACGCAGTATTTT. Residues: CASSVGEAAPDTQYF.

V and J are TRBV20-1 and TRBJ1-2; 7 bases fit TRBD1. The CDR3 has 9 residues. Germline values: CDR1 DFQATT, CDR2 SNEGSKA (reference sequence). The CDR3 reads CRTGCGYTF. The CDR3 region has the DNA TGCAGGACAGGGTGCGGCTACACCTTC.

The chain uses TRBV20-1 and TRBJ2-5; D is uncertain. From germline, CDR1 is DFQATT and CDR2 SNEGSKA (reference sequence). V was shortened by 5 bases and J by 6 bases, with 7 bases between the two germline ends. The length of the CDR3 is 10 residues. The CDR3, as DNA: TGCAGTGCTGGCTTGCAGACCCAGTACTTC. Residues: CSAGLQTQYF.

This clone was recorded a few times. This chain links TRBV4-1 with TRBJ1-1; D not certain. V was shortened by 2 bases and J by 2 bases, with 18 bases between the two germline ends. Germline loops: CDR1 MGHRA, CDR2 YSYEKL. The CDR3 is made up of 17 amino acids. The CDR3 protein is CASSQSPIGGVNTEAFF. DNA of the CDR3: TGCGCCAGCAGCCAAAGCCCCATTGGAGGTGTAAACACTGAAGCTTTCTTT.

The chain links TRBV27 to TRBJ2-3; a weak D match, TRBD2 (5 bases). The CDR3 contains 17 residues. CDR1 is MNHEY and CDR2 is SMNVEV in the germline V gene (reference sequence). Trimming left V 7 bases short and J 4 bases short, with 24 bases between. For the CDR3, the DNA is TGTGCCAGCACCCTGATAAAACGGGGAAAGAAGGCAGATACGCAGTATTTT. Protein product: CASTLIKRGKKADTQYF.

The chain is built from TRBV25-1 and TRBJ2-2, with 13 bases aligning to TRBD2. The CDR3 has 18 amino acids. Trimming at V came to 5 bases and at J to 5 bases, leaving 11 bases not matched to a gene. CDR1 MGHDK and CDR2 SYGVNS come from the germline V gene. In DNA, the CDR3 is TGTGCCAGCAGTCCGCCGGAGACTAGCGGGAGGCTTACCGGGGAGCTGTTTTTT. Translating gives CASSPPETSGRLTGELFF.

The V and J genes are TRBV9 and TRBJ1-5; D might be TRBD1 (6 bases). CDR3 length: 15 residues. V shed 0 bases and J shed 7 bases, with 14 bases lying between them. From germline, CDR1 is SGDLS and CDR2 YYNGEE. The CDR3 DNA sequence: TGTGCCAGCAGCGTAGGGGGGGGCTCGGGACAGCCCCAGCATTTT. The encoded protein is CASSVGGGSGQPQHF.

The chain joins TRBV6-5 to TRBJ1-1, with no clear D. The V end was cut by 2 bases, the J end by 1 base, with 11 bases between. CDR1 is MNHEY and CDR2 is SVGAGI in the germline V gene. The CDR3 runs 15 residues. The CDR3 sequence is CASSYVGRRNTEAFF. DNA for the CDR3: TGTGCCAGCAGTTACGTAGGGAGACGGAACACTGAAGCTTTCTTT.

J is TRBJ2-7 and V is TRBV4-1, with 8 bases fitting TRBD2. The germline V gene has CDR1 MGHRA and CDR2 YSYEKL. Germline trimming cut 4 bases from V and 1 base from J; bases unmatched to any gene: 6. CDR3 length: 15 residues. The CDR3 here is CASSPSTSGSYEQYF. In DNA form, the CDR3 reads TGCGCCAGCAGCCCTTCCACTAGCGGATCCTACGAGCAGTACTTC.

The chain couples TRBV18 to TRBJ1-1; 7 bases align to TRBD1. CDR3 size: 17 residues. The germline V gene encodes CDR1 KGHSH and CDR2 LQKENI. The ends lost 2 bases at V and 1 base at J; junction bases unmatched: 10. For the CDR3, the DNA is TGTGCCAGCTCACCAATCCACTCGACAGGGCCGAACACTGAAGCTTTCTTT. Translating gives CASSPIHSTGPNTEAFF.

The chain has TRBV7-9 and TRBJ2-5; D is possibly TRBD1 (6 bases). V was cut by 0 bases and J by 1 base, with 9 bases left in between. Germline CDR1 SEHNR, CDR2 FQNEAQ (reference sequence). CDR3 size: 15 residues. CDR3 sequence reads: CASSLAGATQETQYF. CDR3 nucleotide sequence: TGTGCCAGCAGCTTAGCGGGGGCGACCCAAGAGACCCAGTACTTC.

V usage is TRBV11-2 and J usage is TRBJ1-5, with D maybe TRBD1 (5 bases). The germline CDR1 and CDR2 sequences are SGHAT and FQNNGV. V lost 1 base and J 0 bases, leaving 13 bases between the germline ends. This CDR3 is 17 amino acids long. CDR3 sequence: CASSLAPDRNSNQPQHF. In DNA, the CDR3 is TGTGCCAGCAGCTTAGCACCCGACAGAAATAGCAATCAGCCCCAGCATTTT.

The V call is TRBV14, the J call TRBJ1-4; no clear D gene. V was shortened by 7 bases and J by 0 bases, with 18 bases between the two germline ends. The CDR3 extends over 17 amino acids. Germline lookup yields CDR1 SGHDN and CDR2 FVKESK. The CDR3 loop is CASKGRQEGATNEKLFF. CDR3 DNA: TGTGCCAGCAAAGGGCGACAAGAGGGCGCAACTAATGAAAAACTGTTTTTT.

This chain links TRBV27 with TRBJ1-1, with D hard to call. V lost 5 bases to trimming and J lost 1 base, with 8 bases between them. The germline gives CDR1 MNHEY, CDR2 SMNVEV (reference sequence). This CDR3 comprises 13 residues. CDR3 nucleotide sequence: TGTGCCAGCAGTGACGACAAGAACACTGAAGCTTTCTTT. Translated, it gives CASSDDKNTEAFF.

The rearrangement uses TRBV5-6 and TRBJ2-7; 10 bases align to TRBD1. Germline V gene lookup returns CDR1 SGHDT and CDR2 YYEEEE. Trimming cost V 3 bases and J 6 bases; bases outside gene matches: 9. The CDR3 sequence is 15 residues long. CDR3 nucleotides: TGTGCCAGCAGCTCCCGGGACAGGGGCCCTTGCGAGCAGTACTTC. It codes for CASSSRDRGPCEQYF.

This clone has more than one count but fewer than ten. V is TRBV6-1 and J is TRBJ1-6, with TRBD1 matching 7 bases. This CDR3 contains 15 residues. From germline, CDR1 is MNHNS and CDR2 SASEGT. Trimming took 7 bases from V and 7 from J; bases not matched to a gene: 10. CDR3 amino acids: CASNLLGQANSPLHF. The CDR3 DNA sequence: TGTGCCAGCAATCTCCTAGGACAGGCGAATTCACCCCTCCACTTT.

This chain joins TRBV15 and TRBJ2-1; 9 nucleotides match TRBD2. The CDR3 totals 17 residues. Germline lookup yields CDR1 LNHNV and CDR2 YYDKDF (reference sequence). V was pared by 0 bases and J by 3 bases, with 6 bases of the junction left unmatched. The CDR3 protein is CATSRDSPSGIYNEQFF. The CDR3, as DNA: TGTGCCACCAGCAGAGATTCGCCTAGCGGGATCTACAATGAGCAGTTCTTC.

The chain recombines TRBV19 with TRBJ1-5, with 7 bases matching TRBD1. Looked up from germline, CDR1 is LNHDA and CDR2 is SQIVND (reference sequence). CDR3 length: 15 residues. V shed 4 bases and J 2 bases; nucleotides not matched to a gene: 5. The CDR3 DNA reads TGTGCCAGTAGTAAAGGGGGCGCGGGCAATCAGCCCCAGCATTTT. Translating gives CASSKGGAGNQPQHF.

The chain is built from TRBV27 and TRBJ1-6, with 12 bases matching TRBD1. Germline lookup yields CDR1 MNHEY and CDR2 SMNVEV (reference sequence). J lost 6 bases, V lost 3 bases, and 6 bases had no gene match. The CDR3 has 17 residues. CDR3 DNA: TGTGCCAGCAGTTTTGGGACAGGGGGCAGGGGTAATTCACCCCTCCACTTT. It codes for CASSFGTGGRGNSPLHF.

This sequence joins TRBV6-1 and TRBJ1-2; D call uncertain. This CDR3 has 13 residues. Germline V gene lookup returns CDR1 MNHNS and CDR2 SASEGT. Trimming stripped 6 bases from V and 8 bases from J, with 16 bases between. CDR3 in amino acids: CASRSPGNCGYTF. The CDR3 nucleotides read TGTGCCAGCAGGAGCCCCGGGAATTGCGGCTACACCTTC.

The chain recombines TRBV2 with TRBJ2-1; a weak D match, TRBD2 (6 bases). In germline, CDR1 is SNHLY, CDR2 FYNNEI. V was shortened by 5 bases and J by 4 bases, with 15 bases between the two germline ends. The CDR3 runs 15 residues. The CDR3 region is CASSSGSGWYNEQFF. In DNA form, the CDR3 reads TGTGCCAGCAGTTCGGGGAGCGGGTGGTACAATGAGCAGTTCTTC.

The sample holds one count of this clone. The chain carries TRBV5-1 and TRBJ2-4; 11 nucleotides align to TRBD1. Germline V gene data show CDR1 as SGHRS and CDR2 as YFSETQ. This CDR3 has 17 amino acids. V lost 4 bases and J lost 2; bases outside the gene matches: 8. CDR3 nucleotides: TGCGCCAGCAGCAATACTGGGACAGGGGGGTCCAAAAACATTCAGTACTTC. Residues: CASSNTGTGGSKNIQYF. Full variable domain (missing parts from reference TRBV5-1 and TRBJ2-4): KAGVTQTPRYLIKTRGQQVTLSCSPISGHRSVSWYQQTPGQGLQFLFEYFSETQRNKGNFPGRFSGRQFSNSRSEMNVSTLELGDSALYLCASSNTGTGGSKNIQYFGAGTRLSVL.